This paragraph covers one T cell receptor beta chain sequence. Its target is unknown. A J-beta primer mix and a sample-barcoded 5' primer were used in a second PCR of roughly 7 to 12 cycles. TCRdb re-derived calls from the 5' RACE reads in MiXCR, one entry per CDR3 protein. The table has around 2 million distinct CDR3 sequences, about two fifths seen once. The data originate from a study of blood T cells in healthy people across ages. Whole-study results and caveats: Unsorted PBMCs ruled out conclusive naive versus antigen-experienced comparison.

V lost 4 bases to trimming and J lost 0 bases, with 10 bases between them. This CDR3 contains 14 residues. Germline V gene sequence: CDR1 MDHEN, CDR2 SYDVKM. Every donor contributed roughly 11 milliliters of peripheral blood by blood draw. The clonotype comes from a human donor in good health. The source material was blood. The genes are TRBV28 and TRBJ2-7; no clear D. The CDR3 DNA reads as TGTGCCAGCAGTTCCCCCGTTCTCTCCTACGAGCAGTACTTC. This encodes CASSSPVLSYEQYF.